This T cell receptor (beta chain) was found in a study of molecular identifiers for immune sequencing clone quantification. In its sample, this clonotype was seen a few times. No antigen is known for it. Per the germline V gene, CDR1 is SGHRS and CDR2 is YFSETQ. The V end was cut by 4 bases, the J end by 4 bases, with 16 bases between. The CDR3 sequence is 15 residues long. Study-level results: Barcodes shared by identical TCR molecules could lead to underestimated sizes of highly expanded clones. It was shown that clones above 20 RNA copies held over 97% of effector molecules, but under 1% in naive cells. Spiked Jurkat TCR RNA from one cell was reportedly detectable among 950,000 to 1,000,000 naive cells.

One entry per CDR3 protein, called by TCRdb with MiXCR from the PCR reads. Of about 640,000 distinct CDR3 sequences in the sample, 20% are singletons; the top ten hold 0.85% to 0.9%. Sequenced: naive CD8+ T cells from blood, with Jurkat cell RNA spiked in. This sample's subset: FACS-sorted CD8+CD4-CCR7+CD45RA+ naive T cells. The sequence was obtained from a human donor in good health. Some libraries in this study had Jurkat cell RNA spiked in. The chain couples TRBV5-1 to TRBJ2-3; a possible D gene is TRBD1 (5 bases). The CDR3 region is CASSPTYRSSDTQYF. The CDR3 DNA reads TGCGCCAGCAGCCCTACATACAGGAGTTCAGATACGCAGTATTTT.